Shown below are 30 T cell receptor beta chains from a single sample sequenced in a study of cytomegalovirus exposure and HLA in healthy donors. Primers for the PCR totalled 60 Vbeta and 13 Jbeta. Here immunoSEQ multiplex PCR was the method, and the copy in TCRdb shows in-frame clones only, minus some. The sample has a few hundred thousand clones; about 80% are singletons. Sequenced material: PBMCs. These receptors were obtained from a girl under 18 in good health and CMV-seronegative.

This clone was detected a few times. CDR3 in amino acids: CASHSMTGLNTEAFF. In nucleotides, the CDR3 is TGTGCCAGCCATTCGATGACGGGATTGAACACTGAAGCTTTCTTT. The V gene is TRBV19, the J gene TRBJ1-1, with unresolved D. Germline values: CDR1 LNHDA, CDR2 SQIVND (reference sequence). The CDR3 covers 15 residues. Deletions cut 9 bases from V and 0 bases from J, with 17 bases between.

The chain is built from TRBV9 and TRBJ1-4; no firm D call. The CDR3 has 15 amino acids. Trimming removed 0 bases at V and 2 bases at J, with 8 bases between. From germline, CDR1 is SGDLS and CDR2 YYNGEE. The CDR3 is CASSVEAGTNEKLFF. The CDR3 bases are TGTGCCAGCAGCGTAGAGGCGGGGACTAATGAAAAACTGTTTTTT.

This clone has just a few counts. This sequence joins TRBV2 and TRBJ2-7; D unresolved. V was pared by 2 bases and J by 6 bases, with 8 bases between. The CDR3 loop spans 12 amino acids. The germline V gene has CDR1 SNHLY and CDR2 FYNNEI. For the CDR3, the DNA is TGTGCCAGCAGTGAAATCAGGATCGAGCAGTACTTC. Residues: CASSEIRIEQYF.

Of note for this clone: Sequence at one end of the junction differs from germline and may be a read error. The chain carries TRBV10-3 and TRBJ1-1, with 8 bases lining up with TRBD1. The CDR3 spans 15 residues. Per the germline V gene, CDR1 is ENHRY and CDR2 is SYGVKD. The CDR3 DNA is TGTGCCATCAGTGAGAAGGGGGACAGGAACACTGCAGCTTTCTTT. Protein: CAISEKGDRNTAAFF.

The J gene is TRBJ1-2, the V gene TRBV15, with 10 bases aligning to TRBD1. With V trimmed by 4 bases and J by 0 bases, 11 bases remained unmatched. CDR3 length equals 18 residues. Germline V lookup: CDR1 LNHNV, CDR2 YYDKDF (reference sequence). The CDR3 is CATSTENGGTGANYGYTF. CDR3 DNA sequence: TGTGCCACCAGCACCGAAAATGGTGGGACAGGGGCTAACTATGGCTACACCTTC.

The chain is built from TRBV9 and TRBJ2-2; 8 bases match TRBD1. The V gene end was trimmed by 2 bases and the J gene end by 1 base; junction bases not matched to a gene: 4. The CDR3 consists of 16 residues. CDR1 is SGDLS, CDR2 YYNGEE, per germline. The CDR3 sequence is CASSVGQGWNTGELFF. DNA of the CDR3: TGTGCCAGCAGCGTTGGACAGGGCTGGAACACCGGGGAGCTGTTTTTT.

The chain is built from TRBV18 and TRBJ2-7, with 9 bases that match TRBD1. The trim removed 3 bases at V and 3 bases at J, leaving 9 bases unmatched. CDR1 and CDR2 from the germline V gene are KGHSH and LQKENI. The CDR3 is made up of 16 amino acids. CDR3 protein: CASSPFPMDRGYEQYF. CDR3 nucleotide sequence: TGTGCCAGCTCACCTTTTCCTATGGACAGGGGCTACGAGCAGTACTTC.

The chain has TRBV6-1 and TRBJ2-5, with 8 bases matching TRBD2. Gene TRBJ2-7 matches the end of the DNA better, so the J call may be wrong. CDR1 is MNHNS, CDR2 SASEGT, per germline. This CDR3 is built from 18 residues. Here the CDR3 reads CASSASLSPASGPYEQYF. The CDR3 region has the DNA TGTGCCAGCAGTGCGTCTCTCTCTCCGGCTAGCGGGCCGTACGAGCAGTACTTC.

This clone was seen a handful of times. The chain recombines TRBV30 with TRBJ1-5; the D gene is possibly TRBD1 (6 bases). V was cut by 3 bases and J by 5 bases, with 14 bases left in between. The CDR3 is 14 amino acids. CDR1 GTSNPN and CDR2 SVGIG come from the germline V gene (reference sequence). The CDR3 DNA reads TGTGCCTGGAGAATGAGAGGGGGGGATCAGCCCCAGCATTTT. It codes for CAWRMRGGDQPQHF. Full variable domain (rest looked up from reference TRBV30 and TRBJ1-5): SQTIHQWPATLVQPVGSPLSLECTVEGTSNPNLYWYRQAAGRGLQLLFYSVGIGQISSEVPQNLSASRPQDRQFILSSKKLLLSDSGFYLCAWRMRGGDQPQHFGDGTRLSIL.

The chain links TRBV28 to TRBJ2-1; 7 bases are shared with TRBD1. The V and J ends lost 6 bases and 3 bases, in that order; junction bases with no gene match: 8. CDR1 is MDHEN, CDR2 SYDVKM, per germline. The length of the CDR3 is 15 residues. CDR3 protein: CASSTRDSYYNEQFF. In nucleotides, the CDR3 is TGTGCCAGCAGCACCCGGGACAGCTACTACAATGAGCAGTTCTTC.

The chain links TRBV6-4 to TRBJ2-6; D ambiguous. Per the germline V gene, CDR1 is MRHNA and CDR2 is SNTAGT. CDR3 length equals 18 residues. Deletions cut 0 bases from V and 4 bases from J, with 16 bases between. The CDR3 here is CASSDSRYTAGGANVLTF. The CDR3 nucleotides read TGTGCCAGCAGTGACTCTAGGTACACAGCAGGAGGGGCCAACGTCCTGACTTTC.

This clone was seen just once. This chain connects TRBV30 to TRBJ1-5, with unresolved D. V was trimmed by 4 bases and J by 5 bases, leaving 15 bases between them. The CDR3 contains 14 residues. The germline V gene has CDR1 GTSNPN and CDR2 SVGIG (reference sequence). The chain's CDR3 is CAWNLGREYQPQHF. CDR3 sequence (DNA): TGTGCCTGGAACCTAGGACGGGAATATCAGCCCCAGCATTTT.

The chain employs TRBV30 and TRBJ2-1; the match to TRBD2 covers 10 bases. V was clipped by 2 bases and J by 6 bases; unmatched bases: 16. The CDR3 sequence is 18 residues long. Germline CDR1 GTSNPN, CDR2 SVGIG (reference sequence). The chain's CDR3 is CAWSTSGRALPPGNEQFF. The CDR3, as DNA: TGTGCCTGGAGTACGAGCGGGAGGGCCCTCCCTCCCGGCAATGAGCAGTTCTTC.

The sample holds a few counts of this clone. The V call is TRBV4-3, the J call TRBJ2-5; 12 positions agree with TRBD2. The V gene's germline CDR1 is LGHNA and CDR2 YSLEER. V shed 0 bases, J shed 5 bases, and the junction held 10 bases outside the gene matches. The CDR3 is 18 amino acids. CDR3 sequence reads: CASSQELAGGKGVETQYF. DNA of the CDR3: TGCGCCAGCAGCCAAGAACTAGCGGGGGGAAAAGGGGTCGAGACCCAGTACTTC.

The CDR3 protein is CASSIWARMNTEAFF. In DNA form, the CDR3 reads TGTGCCAGCAGCATTTGGGCCAGAATGAACACTGAAGCTTTCTTT. The rearrangement links TRBV5-4 to TRBJ1-1; the D is unclear. V was cut by 4 bases and J by 0 bases, with 13 bases left in between. The CDR3 has 15 residues. Looked up from germline, CDR1 is SGHNT and CDR2 is YYREEE (reference sequence).

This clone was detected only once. The CDR3 coding sequence is TGTGCCAGCAGTTTATATTCCTCTGGACAGGGTCATGGCTACACCTTC. Residues: CASSLYSSGQGHGYTF. The chain is built from TRBV28 and TRBJ1-2, with TRBD1 matching over 8 bases. The CDR3 consists of 16 residues. Germline CDR1 is MDHEN and CDR2 is SYDVKM. V shed 1 base, J shed 6 bases, and the junction held 10 bases outside the gene matches.

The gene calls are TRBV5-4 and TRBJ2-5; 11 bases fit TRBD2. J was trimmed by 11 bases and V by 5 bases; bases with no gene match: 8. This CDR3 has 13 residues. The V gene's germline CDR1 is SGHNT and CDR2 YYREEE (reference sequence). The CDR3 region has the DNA TGTGCCAGCAGTGCCGGACTAGCGGGCGCACAGTACTTC. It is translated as CASSAGLAGAQYF.

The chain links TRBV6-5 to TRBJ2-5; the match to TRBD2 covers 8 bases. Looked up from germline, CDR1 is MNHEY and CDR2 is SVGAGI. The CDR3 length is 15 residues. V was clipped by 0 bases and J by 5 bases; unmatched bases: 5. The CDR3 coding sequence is TGTGCCAGCAGTTACTCGAAAAGGACTAGCGAGACCCAGTACTTC. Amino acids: CASSYSKRTSETQYF.

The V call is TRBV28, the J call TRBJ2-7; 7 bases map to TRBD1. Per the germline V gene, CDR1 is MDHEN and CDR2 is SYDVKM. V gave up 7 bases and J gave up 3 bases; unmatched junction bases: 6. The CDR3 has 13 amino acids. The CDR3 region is CASTRDSVYEQYF. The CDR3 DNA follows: TGTGCCAGCACTCGGGACAGCGTCTACGAGCAGTACTTC.

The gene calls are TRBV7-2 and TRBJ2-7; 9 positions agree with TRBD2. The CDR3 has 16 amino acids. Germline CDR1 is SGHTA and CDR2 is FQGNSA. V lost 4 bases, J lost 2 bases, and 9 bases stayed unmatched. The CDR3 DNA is TGTGCCAGCAGCTGGACCCTAGCGGGAACTACCTACGAGCAGTACTTC. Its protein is CASSWTLAGTTYEQYF. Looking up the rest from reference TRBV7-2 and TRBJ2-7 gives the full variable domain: GAGVSQSPSNKVTEKGKDVELRCDPISGHTALYWYRQSLGQGLEFLIYFQGNSAPDKSGLPSDRFSAERTGGSVSTLTIQRTQQEDSAVYLCASSWTLAGTTYEQYFGPGTRLTVT.

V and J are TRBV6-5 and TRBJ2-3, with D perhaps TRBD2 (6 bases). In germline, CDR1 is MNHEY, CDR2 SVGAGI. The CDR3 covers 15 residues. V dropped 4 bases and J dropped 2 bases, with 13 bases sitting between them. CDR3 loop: CASSFQRDSTDTQYF. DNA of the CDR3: TGTGCCAGCAGTTTCCAGAGGGACTCCACAGATACGCAGTATTTT.

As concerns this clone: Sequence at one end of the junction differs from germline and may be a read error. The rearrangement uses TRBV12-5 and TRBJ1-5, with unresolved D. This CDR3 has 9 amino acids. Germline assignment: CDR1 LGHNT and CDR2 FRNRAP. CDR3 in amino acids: CASGLSDYF. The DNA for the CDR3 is TGTGCTAGTGGTTTGTCCGACTATTTT. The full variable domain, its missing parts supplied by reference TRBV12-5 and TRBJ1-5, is DARVTQTPRHKVTEMGQEVTMRCQPILGHNTVFWYRQTMMQGLELLAYFRNRAPLDDSGMPKDRFSAEMPDATLATLKIQPSEPRDSAVYFCASGLSDYFGDGTRLSIL.

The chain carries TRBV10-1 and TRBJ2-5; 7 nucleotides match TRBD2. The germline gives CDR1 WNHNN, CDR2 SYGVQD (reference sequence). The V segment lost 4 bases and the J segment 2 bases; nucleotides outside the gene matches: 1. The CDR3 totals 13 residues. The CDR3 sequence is CASSAGRQETQYF. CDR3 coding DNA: TGCGCCAGCAGTGCCGGGAGGCAAGAGACCCAGTACTTC.

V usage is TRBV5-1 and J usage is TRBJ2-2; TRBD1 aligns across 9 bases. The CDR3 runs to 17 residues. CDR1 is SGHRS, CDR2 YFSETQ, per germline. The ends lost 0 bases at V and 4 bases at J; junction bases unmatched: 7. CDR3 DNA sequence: TGCGCCAGCAGCTTGGAGCCGACAGGGGGATTCACCGGGGAGCTGTTTTTT. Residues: CASSLEPTGGFTGELFF. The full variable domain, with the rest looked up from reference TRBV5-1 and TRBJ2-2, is KAGVTQTPRYLIKTRGQQVTLSCSPISGHRSVSWYQQTPGQGLQFLFEYFSETQRNKGNFPGRFSGRQFSNSRSEMNVSTLELGDSALYLCASSLEPTGGFTGELFFGEGSRLTVL.

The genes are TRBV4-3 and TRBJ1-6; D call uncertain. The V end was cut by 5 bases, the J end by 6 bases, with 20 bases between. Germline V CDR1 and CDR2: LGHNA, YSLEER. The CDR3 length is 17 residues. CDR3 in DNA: TGCGCCAGCAGCGCCCAGAGGGTTCGGACTCTTAATTCACCCCTCCACTTT. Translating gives CASSAQRVRTLNSPLHF.

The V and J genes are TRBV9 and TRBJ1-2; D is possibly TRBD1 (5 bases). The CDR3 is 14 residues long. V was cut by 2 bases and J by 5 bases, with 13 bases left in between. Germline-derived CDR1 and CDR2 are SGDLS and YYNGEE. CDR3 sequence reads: CASSVSGEMYGYTF. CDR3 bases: TGTGCCAGCAGCGTGTCGGGGGAGATGTATGGCTACACCTTC.

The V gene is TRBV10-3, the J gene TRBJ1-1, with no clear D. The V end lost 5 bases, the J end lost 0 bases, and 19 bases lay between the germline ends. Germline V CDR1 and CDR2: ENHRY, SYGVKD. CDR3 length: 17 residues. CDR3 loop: CAISPFTKAGMNTEAFF. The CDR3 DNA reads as TGTGCCATCAGTCCCTTCACTAAGGCGGGGATGAACACTGAAGCTTTCTTT.

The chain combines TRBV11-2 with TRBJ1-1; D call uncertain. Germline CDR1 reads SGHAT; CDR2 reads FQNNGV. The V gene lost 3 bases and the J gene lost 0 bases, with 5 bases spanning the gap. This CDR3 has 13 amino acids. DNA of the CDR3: TGTGCCAGCAGCTTCGCGGTGAACACTGAAGCTTTCTTT. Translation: CASSFAVNTEAFF. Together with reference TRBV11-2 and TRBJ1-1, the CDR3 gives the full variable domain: EAGVAQSPRYKIIEKRQSVAFWCNPISGHATLYWYQQILGQGPKLLIQFQNNGVVDDSQLPKDRFSAERLKGVDSTLKIQPAKLEDSAVYLCASSFAVNTEAFFGQGTRLTVV.

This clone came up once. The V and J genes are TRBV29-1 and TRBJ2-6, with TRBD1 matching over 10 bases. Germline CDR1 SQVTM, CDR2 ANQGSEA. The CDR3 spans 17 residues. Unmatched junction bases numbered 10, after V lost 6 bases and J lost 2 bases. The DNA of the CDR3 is TGCAGCGTAGAACACCGGGACAGGGGAACTGGGGCCAACGTCCTGACTTTC. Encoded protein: CSVEHRDRGTGANVLTF. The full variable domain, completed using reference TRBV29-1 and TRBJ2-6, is SAVISQKPSRDICQRGTSLTIQCQVDSQVTMMFWYRQQPGQSLTLIATANQGSEATYESGFVIDKFPISRPNLTFSTLTVSNMSPEDSSIYLCSVEHRDRGTGANVLTFGAGSRLTVL.

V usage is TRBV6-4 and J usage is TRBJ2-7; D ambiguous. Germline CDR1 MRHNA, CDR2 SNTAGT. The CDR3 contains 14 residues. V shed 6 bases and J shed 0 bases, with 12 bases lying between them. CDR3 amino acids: CASSPTGDSYEQYF. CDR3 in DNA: TGTGCCAGCAGCCCCACTGGAGACTCCTACGAGCAGTACTTC.